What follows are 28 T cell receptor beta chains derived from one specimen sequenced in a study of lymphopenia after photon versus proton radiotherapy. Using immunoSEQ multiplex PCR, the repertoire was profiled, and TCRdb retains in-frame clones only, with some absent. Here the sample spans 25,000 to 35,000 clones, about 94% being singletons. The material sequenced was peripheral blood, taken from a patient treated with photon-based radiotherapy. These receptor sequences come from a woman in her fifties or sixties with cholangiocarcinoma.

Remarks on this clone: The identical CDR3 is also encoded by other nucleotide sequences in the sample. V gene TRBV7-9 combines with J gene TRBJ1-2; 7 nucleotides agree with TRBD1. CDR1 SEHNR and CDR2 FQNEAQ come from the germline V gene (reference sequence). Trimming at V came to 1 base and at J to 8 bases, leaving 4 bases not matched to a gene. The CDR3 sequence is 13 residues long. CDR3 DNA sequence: TGTGCCAGCAGCTTAGAGGCAGGGGGAGGCTACACCTTC. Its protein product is CASSLEAGGGYTF.

This CDR3 reads CASSFDGYEQYF. The CDR3 DNA is TGTGCCAGCAGCTTCGACGGATACGAGCAGTACTTC. V and J are TRBV11-3 and TRBJ2-7; D uncertain. The V and J ends lost 3 bases and 4 bases respectively, with 7 bases between them. This CDR3 contains 12 residues. Germline V CDR1 and CDR2: SGHNT, YENEEA.

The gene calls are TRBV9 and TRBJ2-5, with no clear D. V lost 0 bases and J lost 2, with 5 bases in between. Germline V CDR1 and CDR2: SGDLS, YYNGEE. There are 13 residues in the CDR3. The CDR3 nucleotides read TGTGCCAGCAGCGTAGGGGGTCAAGAGACCCAGTACTTC. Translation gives CASSVGGQETQYF.

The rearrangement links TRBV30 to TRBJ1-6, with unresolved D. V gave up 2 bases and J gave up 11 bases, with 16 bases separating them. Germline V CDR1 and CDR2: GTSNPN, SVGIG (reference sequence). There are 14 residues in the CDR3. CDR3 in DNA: TGTGCCTGGAGTTTAGGTCCGGGGAGGACACCCCTCCACTTT. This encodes CAWSLGPGRTPLHF.

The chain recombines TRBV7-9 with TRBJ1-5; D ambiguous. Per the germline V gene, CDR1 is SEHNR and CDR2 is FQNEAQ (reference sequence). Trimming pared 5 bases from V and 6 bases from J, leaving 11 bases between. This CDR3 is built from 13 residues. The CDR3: CASSNTDAQPQHF. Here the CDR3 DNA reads TGTGCCAGCAGCAATACAGACGCTCAGCCCCAGCATTTT.

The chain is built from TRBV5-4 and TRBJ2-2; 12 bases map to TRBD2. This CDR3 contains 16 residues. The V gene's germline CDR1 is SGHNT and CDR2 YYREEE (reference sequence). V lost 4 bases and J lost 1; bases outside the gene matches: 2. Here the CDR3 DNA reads TGTGCCAGCAGCCCGGGACTAGCGGGGAACACCGGGGAGCTGTTTTTT. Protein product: CASSPGLAGNTGELFF. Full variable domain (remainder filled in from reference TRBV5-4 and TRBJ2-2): ETGVTQSPTHLIKTRGQQVTLRCSSQSGHNTVSWYQQALGQGPQFIFQYYREEENGRGNFPPRFSGLQFPNYSSELNVNALELDDSALYLCASSPGLAGNTGELFFGEGSRLTVL.

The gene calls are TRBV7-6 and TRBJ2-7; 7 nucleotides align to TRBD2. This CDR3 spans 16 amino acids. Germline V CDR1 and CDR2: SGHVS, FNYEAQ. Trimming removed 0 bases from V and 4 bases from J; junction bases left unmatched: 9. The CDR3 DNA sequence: TGTGCCAGCAGCTTAGCACCTAGCGGTAACGGGTACGAGCAGTACTTC. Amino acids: CASSLAPSGNGYEQYF.

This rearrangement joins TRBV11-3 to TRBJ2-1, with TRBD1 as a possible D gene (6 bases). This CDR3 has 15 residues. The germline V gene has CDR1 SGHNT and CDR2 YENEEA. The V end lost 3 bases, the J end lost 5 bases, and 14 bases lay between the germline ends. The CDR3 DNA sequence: TGTGCCAGCAGCTTCAGGGGCAGTAAAGACAATGAGCAGTTCTTC. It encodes CASSFRGSKDNEQFF.

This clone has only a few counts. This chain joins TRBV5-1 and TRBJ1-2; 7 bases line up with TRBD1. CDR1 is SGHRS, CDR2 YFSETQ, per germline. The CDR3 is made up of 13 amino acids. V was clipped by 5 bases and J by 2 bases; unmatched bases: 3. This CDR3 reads CASSRGQNYGYTF. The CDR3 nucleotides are TGCGCCAGCAGTAGGGGACAGAACTATGGCTACACCTTC.

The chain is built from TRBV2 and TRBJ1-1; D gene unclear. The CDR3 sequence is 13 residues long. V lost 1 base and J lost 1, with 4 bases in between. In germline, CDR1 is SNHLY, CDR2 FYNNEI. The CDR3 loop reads CASSEGRNTEAFF. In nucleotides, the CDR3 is TGTGCCAGCAGTGAAGGACGGAACACTGAAGCTTTCTTT.

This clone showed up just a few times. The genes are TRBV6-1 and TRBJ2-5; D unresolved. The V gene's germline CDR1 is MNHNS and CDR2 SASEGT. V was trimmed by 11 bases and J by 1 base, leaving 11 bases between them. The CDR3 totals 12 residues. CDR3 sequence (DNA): TGTGCCGGCGCCAAGGGCCAAGAGACCCAGTACTTC. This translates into CAGAKGQETQYF.

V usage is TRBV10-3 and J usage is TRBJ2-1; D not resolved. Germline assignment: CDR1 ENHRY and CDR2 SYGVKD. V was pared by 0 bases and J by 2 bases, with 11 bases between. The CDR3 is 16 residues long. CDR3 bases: TGTGCCATCAGTGAGTCATCACTAAACACCTACAATGAGCAGTTCTTC. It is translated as CAISESSLNTYNEQFF.

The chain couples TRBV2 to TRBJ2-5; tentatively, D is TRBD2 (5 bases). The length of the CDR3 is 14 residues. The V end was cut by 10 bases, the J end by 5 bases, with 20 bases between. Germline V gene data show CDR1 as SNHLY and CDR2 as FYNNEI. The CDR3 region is CATRPLASRETQYF. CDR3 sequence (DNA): TGTGCCACCCGCCCCTTGGCTAGCCGGGAGACCCAGTACTTC.

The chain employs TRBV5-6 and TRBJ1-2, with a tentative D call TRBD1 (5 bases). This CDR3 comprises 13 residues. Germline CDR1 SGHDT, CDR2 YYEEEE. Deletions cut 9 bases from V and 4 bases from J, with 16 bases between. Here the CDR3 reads CATTSGEIYGYTF. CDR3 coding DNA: TGTGCCACGACCTCGGGGGAGATCTATGGCTACACCTTC. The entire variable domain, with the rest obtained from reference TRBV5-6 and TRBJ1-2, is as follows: DAGVTQSPTHLIKTRGQQVTLRCSPKSGHDTVSWYQQALGQGPQFIFQYYEEEERQRGNFPDRFSGHQFPNYSSELNVNALLLGDSALYLCATTSGEIYGYTFGSGTRLTVV.

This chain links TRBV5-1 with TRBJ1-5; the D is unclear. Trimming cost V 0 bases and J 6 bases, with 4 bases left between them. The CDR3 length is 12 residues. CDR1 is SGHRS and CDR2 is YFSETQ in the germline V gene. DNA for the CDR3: TGCGCCAGCAGCTTGGAGGGTCAGCCCCAGCATTTT. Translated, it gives CASSLEGQPQHF.

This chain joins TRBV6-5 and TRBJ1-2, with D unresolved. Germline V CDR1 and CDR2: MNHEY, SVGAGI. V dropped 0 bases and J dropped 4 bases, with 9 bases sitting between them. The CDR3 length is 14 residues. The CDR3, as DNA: TGTGCCAGCAGTTACTCTACTGGGGTCTATGGCTACACCTTC. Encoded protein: CASSYSTGVYGYTF.

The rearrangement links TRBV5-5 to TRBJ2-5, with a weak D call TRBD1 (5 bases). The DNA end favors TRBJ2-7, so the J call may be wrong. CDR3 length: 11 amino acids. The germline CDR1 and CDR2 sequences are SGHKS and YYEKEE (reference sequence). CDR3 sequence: CASDSAYEQYF. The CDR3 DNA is TGTGCCAGCGACAGCGCCTACGAGCAGTACTTC.

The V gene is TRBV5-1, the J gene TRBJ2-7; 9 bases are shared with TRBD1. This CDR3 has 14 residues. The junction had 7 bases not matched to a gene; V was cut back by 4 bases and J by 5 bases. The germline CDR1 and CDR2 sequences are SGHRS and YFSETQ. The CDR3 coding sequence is TGCGCCAGCAGCGGGAGGGACAGGGAGGACGAGCAGTACTTC. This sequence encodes CASSGRDREDEQYF.

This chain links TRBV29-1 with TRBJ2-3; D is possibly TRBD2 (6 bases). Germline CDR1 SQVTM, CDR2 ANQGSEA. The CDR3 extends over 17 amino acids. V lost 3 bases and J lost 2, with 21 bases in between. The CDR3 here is CSVDGRIYRGYTDTQYF. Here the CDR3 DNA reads TGCAGCGTTGATGGCAGGATTTATCGGGGGTACACAGATACGCAGTATTTT.

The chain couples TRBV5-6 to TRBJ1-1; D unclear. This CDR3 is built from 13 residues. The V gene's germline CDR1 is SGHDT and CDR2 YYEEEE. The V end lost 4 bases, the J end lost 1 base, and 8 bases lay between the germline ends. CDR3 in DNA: TGTGCCAGCAGCCGGAATTCGAACACTGAAGCTTTCTTT. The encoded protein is CASSRNSNTEAFF.

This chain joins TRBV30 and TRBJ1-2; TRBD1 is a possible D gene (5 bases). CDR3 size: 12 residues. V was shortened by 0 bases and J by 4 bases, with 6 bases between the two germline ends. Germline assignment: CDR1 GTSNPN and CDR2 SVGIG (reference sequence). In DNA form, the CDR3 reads TGTGCCTGGAGTGTAGGGGCCTATGGCTACACCTTC. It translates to CAWSVGAYGYTF.

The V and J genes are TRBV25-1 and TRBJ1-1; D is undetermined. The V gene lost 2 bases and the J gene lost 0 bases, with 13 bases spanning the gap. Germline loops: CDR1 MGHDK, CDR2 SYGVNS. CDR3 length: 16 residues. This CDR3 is CASSEGGIWMNTEAFF. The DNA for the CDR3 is TGTGCCAGCAGTGAAGGCGGGATATGGATGAACACTGAAGCTTTCTTT.

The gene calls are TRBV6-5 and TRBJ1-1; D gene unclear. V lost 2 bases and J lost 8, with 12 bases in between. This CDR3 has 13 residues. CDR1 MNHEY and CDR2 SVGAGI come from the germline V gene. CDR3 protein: CASSYMAEMEAFF. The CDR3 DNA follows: TGTGCCAGCAGTTACATGGCAGAAATGGAAGCTTTCTTT.

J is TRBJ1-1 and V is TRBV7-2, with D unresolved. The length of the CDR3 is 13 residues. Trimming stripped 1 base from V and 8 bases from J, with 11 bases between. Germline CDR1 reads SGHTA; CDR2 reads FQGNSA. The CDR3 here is CASSLDGRPEAFF. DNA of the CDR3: TGTGCCAGCAGCTTAGATGGTCGGCCCGAAGCTTTCTTT.

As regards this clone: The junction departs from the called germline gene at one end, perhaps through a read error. As DNA, the CDR3 is TGTGTCAGCAGCCCCCGGACAGTCACAGATACGCAGTATTTT. This codes for CVSSPRTVTDTQYF. This chain links TRBV6-6 with TRBJ2-3, with a tentative D call TRBD1 (6 bases). CDR1 MNHNY and CDR2 SVGAGI come from the germline V gene (reference sequence). This CDR3 is built from 14 residues.

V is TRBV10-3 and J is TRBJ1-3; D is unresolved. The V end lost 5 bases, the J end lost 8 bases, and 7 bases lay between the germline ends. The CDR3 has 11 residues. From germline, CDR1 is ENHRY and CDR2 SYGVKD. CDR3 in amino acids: CAISREDTIYF. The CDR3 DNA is TGTGCCATCAGTAGAGAGGACACCATATATTTT.

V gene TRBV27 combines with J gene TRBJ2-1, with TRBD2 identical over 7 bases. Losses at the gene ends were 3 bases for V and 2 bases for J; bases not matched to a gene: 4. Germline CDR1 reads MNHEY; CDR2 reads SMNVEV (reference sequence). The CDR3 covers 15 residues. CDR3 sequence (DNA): TGTGCCAGCAGTTTCAGACTAGCCCCCTACAATGAGCAGTTCTTC. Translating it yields CASSFRLAPYNEQFF.

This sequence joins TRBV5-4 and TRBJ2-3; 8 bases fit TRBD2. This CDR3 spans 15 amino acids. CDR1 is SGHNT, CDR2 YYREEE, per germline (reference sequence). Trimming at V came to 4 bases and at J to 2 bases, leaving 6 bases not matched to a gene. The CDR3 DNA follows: TGTGCCAGCAGCCTGCGGGGGGACTACACAGATACGCAGTATTTT. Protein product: CASSLRGDYTDTQYF.